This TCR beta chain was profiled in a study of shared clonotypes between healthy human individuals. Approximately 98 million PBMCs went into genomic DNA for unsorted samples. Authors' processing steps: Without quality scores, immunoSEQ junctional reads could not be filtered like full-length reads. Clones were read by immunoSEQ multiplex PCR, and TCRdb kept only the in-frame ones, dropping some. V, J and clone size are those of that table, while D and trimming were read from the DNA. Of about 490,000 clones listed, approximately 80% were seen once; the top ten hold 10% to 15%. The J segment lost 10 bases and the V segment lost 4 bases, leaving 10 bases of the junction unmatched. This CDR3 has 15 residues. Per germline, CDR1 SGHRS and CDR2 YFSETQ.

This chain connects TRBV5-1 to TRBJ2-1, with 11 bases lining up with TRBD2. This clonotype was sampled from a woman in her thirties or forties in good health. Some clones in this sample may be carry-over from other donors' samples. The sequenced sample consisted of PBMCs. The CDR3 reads CASSDPSGRWGEQFF. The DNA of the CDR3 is TGCGCCAGCAGCGACCCTAGCGGGAGGTGGGGCGAGCAGTTCTTC.